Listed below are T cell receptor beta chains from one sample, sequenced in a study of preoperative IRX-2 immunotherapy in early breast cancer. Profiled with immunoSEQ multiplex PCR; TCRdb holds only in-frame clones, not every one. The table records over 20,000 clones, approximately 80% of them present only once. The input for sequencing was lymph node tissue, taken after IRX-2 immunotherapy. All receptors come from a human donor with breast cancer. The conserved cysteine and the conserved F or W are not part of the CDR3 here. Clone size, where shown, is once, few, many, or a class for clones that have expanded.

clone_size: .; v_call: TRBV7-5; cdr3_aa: ASTITGEEYNEQF
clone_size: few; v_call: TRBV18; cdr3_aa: ASSPGADSNYGYT
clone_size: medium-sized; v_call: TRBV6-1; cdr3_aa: ASSEGTGGTEAF
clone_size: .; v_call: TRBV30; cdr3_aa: AWSVSGGAQQETQY
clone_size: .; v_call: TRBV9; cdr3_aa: ASSGQTINEQF
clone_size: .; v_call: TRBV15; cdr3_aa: ATSRDRYRGDEQY
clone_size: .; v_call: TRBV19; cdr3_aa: ASSARPGDQSSGANVLT
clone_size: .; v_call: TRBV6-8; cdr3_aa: ASSYEGAANEKLF
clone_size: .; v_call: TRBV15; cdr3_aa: ATSRPDSYTEAF
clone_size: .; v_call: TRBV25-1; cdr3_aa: ASSDQGQAYGYT
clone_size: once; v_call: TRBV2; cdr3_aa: ASTGRVSNQPQH
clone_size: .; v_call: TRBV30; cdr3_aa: AWNPGQGASYEQY
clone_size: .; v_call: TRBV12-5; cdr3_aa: ASGLDTGRTNYGYT
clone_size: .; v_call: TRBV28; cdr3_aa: ASSLAGGNTEAF
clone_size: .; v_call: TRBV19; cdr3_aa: ASSIRLAGDTDTQY
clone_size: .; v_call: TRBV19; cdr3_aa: ASSEGGGNSPLH
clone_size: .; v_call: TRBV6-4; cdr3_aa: ASKVALPSGNTIY
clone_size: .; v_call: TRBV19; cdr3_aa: ASSITAGGEKLF
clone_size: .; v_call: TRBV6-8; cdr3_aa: ASSYRQGREKLF
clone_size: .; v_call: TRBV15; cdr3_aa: ATSRERHAQGETQY
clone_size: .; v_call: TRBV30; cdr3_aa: AWSTPGGAPRPQH
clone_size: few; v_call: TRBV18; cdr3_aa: ASSPQDSSGNTIY
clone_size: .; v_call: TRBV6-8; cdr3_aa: ASSLGPSTGELF
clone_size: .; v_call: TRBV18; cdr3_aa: ASSSAGQVFGPLH
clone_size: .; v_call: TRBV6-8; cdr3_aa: ASSYSPGVVNTEAF
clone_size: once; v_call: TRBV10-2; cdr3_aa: ASSESRGDHEQF
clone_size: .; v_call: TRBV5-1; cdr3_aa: ASSQDPGQQETQY
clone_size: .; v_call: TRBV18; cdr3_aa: ASSELQEKLF
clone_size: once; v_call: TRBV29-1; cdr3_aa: SVGPVSGDGYT
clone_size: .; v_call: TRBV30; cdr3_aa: AWSVGTPNEQF
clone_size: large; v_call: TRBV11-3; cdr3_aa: ASSLEFLGQGKSGYT
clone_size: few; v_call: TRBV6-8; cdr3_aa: ASSRVDSTYEQY
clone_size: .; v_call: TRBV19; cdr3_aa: ASSGIGTVNTEAF
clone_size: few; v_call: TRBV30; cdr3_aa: AWSEGVQPQH
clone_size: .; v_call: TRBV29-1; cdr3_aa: SATTGGGMYGYT
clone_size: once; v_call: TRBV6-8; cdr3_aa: ASGPRASPLH
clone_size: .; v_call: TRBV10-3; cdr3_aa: AISEGRDSDQPQH
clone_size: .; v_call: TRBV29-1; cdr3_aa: SVVLRPGSTEAF
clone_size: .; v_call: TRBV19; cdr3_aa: ASRTIGDTQY
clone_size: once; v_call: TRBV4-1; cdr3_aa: ASSQSRLAGDLGDTQY
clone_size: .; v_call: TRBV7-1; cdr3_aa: ASRPGQNSPLH
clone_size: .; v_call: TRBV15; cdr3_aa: ATSRSAEAGHDGYT
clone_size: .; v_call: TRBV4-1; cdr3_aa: ASSQALGTIQPQH
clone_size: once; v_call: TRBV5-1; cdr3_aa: ASQSNPGGIGRNTIY
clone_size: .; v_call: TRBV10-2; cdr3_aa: ASSVLAGAYNEQF
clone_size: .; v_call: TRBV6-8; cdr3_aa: AITRDRNTEAF
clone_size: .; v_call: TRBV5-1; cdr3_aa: ASSIQAQNTEAF
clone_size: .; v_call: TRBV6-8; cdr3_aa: ASSPRGQGGNEKLF
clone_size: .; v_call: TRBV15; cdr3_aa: ATTRDRGEYQPQH
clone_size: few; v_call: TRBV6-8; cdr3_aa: ASSYTQGASGYT
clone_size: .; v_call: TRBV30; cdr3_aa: AWSFDSENQPQH
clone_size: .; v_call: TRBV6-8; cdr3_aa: ASSARVEYQPQH
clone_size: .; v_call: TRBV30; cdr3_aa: AWSVGAVYSGANVLT
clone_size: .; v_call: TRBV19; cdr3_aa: ASSIWGETQY
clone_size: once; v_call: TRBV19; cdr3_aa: ASRTTGTGGNQPQH
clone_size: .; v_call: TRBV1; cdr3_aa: ASSRYLAGAPTDTQY
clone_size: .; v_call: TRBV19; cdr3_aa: ASSIGGATEAF